These 14 T cell receptor beta chains share one sample of origin, sequenced in a study of blood T cells in healthy people across ages (dated by TCRdb to about 2015). Receptor amplification or capture employed 5' RACE. The sequencer listed for this sample is Illumina HiSeq 2500. The second PCR ran for roughly 7 to 11 cycles and used a J-beta primer mix along with a sample-barcoded 5' primer. TCRdb's own reprocessing of the public reads used fastp at Q25 and MiXCR and kept productive beta chains. Each CDR3 protein appears once, grouped with its most common genes and DNA. The sample table contains nearly 800,000 distinct CDR3 sequences; only one count was recorded for 56% of them. Jointly, the top ten make up 20% to 30% of the sample. Sequenced input: blood. These receptors originate from a man between 40 and 49 years old in good health.

The gene calls are TRBV12-3 or TRBV12-4 and TRBJ2-7; TRBD2 agrees at 11 bases. Trimming cost V 3 bases and J 12 bases; bases outside gene matches: 13. The CDR3 sequence is 15 residues long. CDR3 in amino acids: CASSFSPGLAVQRYF. CDR3 nucleotides: TGTGCCAGCAGTTTTAGTCCGGGACTAGCGGTCCAAAGGTACTTC.

The chain is built from TRBV5-5 and TRBJ2-7; 8 bases line up with TRBD1. The germline V gene has CDR1 SGHKS and CDR2 YYEKEE (reference sequence). This CDR3 is built from 16 residues. The junction had 14 bases not matched to a gene; V was cut back by 5 bases and J by 4 bases. The CDR3 is CASSLRQAQGVYEQYF. The CDR3 DNA sequence: TGTGCCAGCAGTTTGAGGCAGGCACAGGGGGTTTACGAGCAGTACTTC.

This clonotype has just a few counts. V usage is TRBV7-2 and J usage is TRBJ2-7; 12 bases match TRBD1. The V and J ends lost 5 bases and 6 bases, in that order; junction bases with no gene match: 11. The germline CDR1 and CDR2 sequences are SGHTA and FQGNSA. CDR3 length equals 16 residues. CDR3 DNA: TGTGCCAGCAGCATCTTTCCGGGACAGGGGGCTGGCGAGCAGTACTTC. Amino acids: CASSIFPGQGAGEQYF. The entire variable domain, with the rest obtained from reference TRBV7-2 and TRBJ2-7, is as follows: GAGVSQSPSNKVTEKGKDVELRCDPISGHTALYWYRQSLGQGLEFLIYFQGNSAPDKSGLPSDRFSAERTGGSVSTLTIQRTQQEDSAVYLCASSIFPGQGAGEQYFGPGTRLTVT.

This chain joins TRBV7-9 and TRBJ2-5; 9 nucleotides match TRBD1. Germline CDR1 and CDR2: SEHNR and FQNEAQ (reference sequence). This CDR3 comprises 14 residues. Trimming cost V 3 bases and J 6 bases; bases outside gene matches: 5. CDR3 in DNA: TGTGCCAGCAGCTTGGGGGGACAGGGACAGACCCAGTACTTC. It yields the protein CASSLGGQGQTQYF.

The chain links TRBV20-1 to TRBJ2-7; TRBD1 agrees at 9 bases. Per the germline V gene, CDR1 is DFQATT and CDR2 is SNEGSKA (reference sequence). The CDR3 contains 14 residues. Losses at the gene ends were 3 bases for V and 5 bases for J; bases not matched to a gene: 8. The CDR3 bases are TGCAGTGCTAGGCCAGGGACAGGGTCCCACGAGCAGTACTTC. Translation gives CSARPGTGSHEQYF.

This clonotype was detected a few times. The chain combines TRBV6-2 or TRBV6-3 with TRBJ1-5; D possibly corresponds to TRBD1 (5 bases). The ends were cut back, 6 bases at V and 5 bases at J, with 17 bases in the middle. Germline CDR1 MNHEY, CDR2 SVGEGT. The CDR3 extends over 15 amino acids. CDR3 sequence (DNA): TGTGCCAGCAGCAATGGCGACAGCTTCTATCAGCCCCAGCATTTT. The encoded protein is CASSNGDSFYQPQHF.

The chain couples TRBV7-2 to TRBJ2-1; 7 bases map to TRBD2. The germline V gene has CDR1 SGHTA and CDR2 FQGNSA. After removal of 5 bases from V and 1 base from J, the junction contained 8 bases not matched to a gene. The CDR3 covers 16 residues. The CDR3 sequence: CASSPGSGGSYNEQFF. CDR3 DNA: TGTGCCAGCAGCCCTGGTTCGGGGGGATCCTACAATGAGCAGTTCTTC.

This clonotype was counted once. One base away lies a much larger clone, so this may be a sequencing read error. This sequence joins TRBV3-1 and TRBJ2-3; 10 nucleotides match TRBD2. Germline CDR1 and CDR2: LGHDT and YNNKEL (reference sequence). This CDR3 is 14 amino acids long. The chain's CDR3 is CASSPSGSIDTQYF. The CDR3 DNA reads TGTGCCAGCAGCCCTAGCGGGAGCATAGATACGCAGTATTTT.

The chain uses TRBV6-1 and TRBJ2-7; D is uncertain. The CDR3 contains 12 residues. The germline V gene encodes CDR1 MNHNS and CDR2 SASEGT. CDR3 residues: CGTGTFSYEQYF. Written as DNA, the CDR3 is TGTGGGACGGGTACTTTCTCCTACGAGCAGTACTTC.

The V call is TRBV7-6, the J call TRBJ1-5, with TRBD1 identical over 10 bases. This CDR3 has 17 amino acids. After removal of 5 bases from V and 6 bases from J, the junction contained 13 bases not matched to a gene. CDR1 and CDR2 from the germline V gene are SGHVS and FNYEAQ. The CDR3 bases are TGTGCCAGCAGCCCACGACCGGGACAGGGGCTTGGTCAGCCCCAGCATTTT. It translates to CASSPRPGQGLGQPQHF.

A few counts support this clonotype. This chain uses TRBV24-1 with TRBJ2-4; the D call may be TRBD1 or TRBD2 (5 bases each). The end of the DNA fits TRBJ2-7 better, so the J call may be wrong. The CDR3 is 15 amino acids. Germline lookup yields CDR1 KGHDR and CDR2 SFDVKD. The CDR3 DNA sequence: TGTGCCACCAGTGACCCAAAACCCCTGGGGGACGAGCAGTACTTC. This encodes CATSDPKPLGDEQYF.

The chain employs TRBV19 and TRBJ2-3, with 8 positions matching TRBD2. Per the germline V gene, CDR1 is LNHDA and CDR2 is SQIVND (reference sequence). Trimming cost V 5 bases and J 1 base; bases outside gene matches: 11. The CDR3 extends over 17 amino acids. The CDR3 DNA reads TGTGCCAGTAGTTCAAGCGGGAGAGCGGGCGGCACAGATACGCAGTATTTT. Translation: CASSSSGRAGGTDTQYF.

This chain joins TRBV15 and TRBJ2-1; D might be TRBD1 (5 bases). CDR3 length: 12 residues. Germline CDR1 LNHNV, CDR2 YYDKDF (reference sequence). V was clipped by 1 base and J by 9 bases, with 7 bases between them. CDR3 sequence reads: CATSRVQVEQFF. The CDR3 bases are TGTGCCACCAGCAGAGTACAGGTTGAGCAGTTCTTC.

The chain combines TRBV14 with TRBJ2-1; 9 nucleotides match TRBD2. Trimming at V came to 0 bases and at J to 3 bases, leaving 6 bases not matched to a gene. The CDR3 extends over 17 amino acids. Germline V gene lookup returns CDR1 SGHDN and CDR2 FVKESK. The CDR3 region is CASSQERGLAVYNEQFF. In DNA, the CDR3 is TGTGCCAGCAGCCAAGAAAGGGGACTAGCTGTCTACAATGAGCAGTTCTTC.